Presented here are 15 T cell receptor beta chains from one specimen sequenced in a study of blood T cell repertoires in COVID-19. Method: immunoSEQ multiplex PCR; TCRdb's copy keeps in-frame clones and lacks some. The sample holds about 53,000 clones, 70% to 85% seen once. The sequenced sample was peripheral blood. The receptors come from a human donor in a cohort sampled during active COVID-19.

This clone was detected only a few times. This chain joins TRBV27 and TRBJ1-2; D ambiguous. The CDR3 extends over 12 amino acids. V lost 5 bases, J lost 8 bases, and 12 bases lay in between. Germline CDR1 reads MNHEY; CDR2 reads SMNVEV (reference sequence). CDR3 residues: CASSPEGGGYTF. The CDR3, as DNA: TGTGCCAGCAGTCCTGAGGGTGGCGGCTACACCTTC.

The rearrangement links TRBV7-8 to TRBJ2-1; the match to TRBD2 covers 7 bases. The trim removed 7 bases at V and 0 bases at J, leaving 24 bases unmatched. CDR3 length: 21 amino acids. CDR1 is SGHVS and CDR2 is FQNEAQ in the germline V gene. DNA for the CDR3: TGTGCCAGCACCCAGGCGGGGGTGGTTAGCGCAAGAGATAGCTCCTACAATGAGCAGTTCTTC. Translating it yields CASTQAGVVSARDSSYNEQFF.

The chain uses TRBV19 and TRBJ1-5, with 9 bases that match TRBD1. J gave up 9 bases and V 1 base, and 4 bases lay outside the gene matches. CDR3 length: 14 amino acids. Germline V gene data show CDR1 as LNHDA and CDR2 as SQIVND (reference sequence). The CDR3 coding sequence is TGTGCCAGTAGTATAGCGGACAGGGGTTGGCCCCAGCATTTT. Its protein product is CASSIADRGWPQHF.

The chain links TRBV6-6 to TRBJ2-7; D perhaps matches TRBD1 (5 bases). The germline V gene has CDR1 MNHNY and CDR2 SVGAGI (reference sequence). CDR3 length: 13 residues. The germline V and J ends were trimmed by 2 bases and 4 bases, with 9 bases remaining between them. In DNA form, the CDR3 reads TGTGCCAGCAGTTACCTTCAGGGATACGAGCAGTACTTC. It yields the protein CASSYLQGYEQYF.

The gene calls are TRBV7-9 and TRBJ1-4; no clear D gene. The CDR3 is 14 amino acids. Germline loops: CDR1 SEHNR, CDR2 FQNEAQ (reference sequence). V was trimmed by 4 bases and J by 8 bases, leaving 14 bases between them. CDR3 region: CASSSNIPGEKLFF. CDR3 nucleotide sequence: TGTGCCAGCAGCTCCAACATTCCGGGGGAAAAACTGTTTTTT.

This chain links TRBV5-1 with TRBJ2-3, with 8 bases matching TRBD2. V lost 2 bases and J lost 0; bases outside the gene matches: 8. The CDR3 contains 17 residues. Germline values: CDR1 SGHRS, CDR2 YFSETQ. The CDR3 reads CASSFFSGRASTDTQYF. The CDR3 DNA reads as TGCGCCAGCAGCTTTTTCAGCGGGAGAGCTAGCACAGATACGCAGTATTTT.

This clone was detected a few times. V usage is TRBV4-3 and J usage is TRBJ2-7, with D perhaps TRBD1 (5 bases). Trimming removed 0 bases from V and 0 bases from J, with 9 bases in between. The CDR3 has 15 amino acids. Germline CDR1 LGHNA, CDR2 YSLEER. For the CDR3, the DNA is TGCGCCAGCAGCCAAGATCAAGGGGTCTCCTACGAGCAGTACTTC. Amino acid sequence: CASSQDQGVSYEQYF.

V usage is TRBV5-6 and J usage is TRBJ1-6; 8 bases are a match to TRBD1. V lost 5 bases and J lost 3; bases outside the gene matches: 4. Germline V gene sequence: CDR1 SGHDT, CDR2 YYEEEE. The CDR3 is 15 amino acids. CDR3 region: CASSRQGLYNSPLHF. CDR3 nucleotides: TGTGCCAGCAGTAGACAGGGGCTCTATAATTCACCCCTCCACTTT.

J is TRBJ1-2 and V is TRBV18, with D possibly TRBD1 on 5 matching bases. This CDR3 contains 16 residues. From germline, CDR1 is KGHSH and CDR2 LQKENI. V shed 1 base and J shed 8 bases, with 20 bases lying between them. The CDR3 region has the DNA TGTGCCAGCTCACCACGGGAGGGGTCCTGGTCGAGCGGCTACACCTTC. Residues: CASSPREGSWSSGYTF.

This chain links TRBV6-1 with TRBJ1-2; tentative D call: TRBD1 (5 bases). Germline V lookup: CDR1 MNHNS, CDR2 SASEGT. The CDR3 is 14 amino acids. Between the trimmed V and J ends, which lost 2 bases and 7 bases, there was a span of 14 bases. The CDR3: CASSEWYRNSGYTF. The CDR3 DNA is TGTGCCAGCAGTGAATGGTACAGGAACAGTGGCTACACCTTC.

The chain links TRBV11-2 to TRBJ2-3; possibly TRBD1 for D (6 bases). Trimming shortened V by 7 bases and J by 5 bases, and 22 bases separated the two germline ends. Germline V gene data show CDR1 as SGHAT and CDR2 as FQNNGV. The CDR3 runs to 16 residues. CDR3 DNA sequence: TGTGCCAGCAACAGGCGCCGGGACACCAGGATAGATACGCAGTATTTT. It translates to CASNRRRDTRIDTQYF.

This CDR3 reads CASTAHRVSTEAFF. The CDR3 nucleotides are TGTGCCAGCACCGCACACAGGGTCAGCACTGAAGCTTTCTTT. The chain recombines TRBV28 with TRBJ1-1; D may be TRBD1 (6 bases). The CDR3 loop spans 14 amino acids. The V and J ends lost 7 bases and 4 bases respectively, with 16 bases between them. Germline CDR1 and CDR2: MDHEN and SYDVKM.

The chain recombines TRBV6-5 with TRBJ2-4; D possibly corresponds to TRBD1 (5 bases). Germline CDR1 is MNHEY and CDR2 is SVGAGI. V lost 7 bases, J lost 0 bases, and 10 bases lay in between. The CDR3 runs 14 residues. In DNA form, the CDR3 reads TGTGCCAGCACCGCAAGGGGAGCCAAAAACATTCAGTACTTC. Its translation: CASTARGAKNIQYF.

The gene calls are TRBV29-1 and TRBJ2-1; D possibly corresponds to TRBD1 (5 bases). Germline values: CDR1 SQVTM, CDR2 ANQGSEA. Trimming cost V 7 bases and J 1 base, with 17 bases left between them. The CDR3 is made up of 15 amino acids. As DNA, the CDR3 is TGCAGCGGTCAGGTTGGGGCGTCGTCCTACAATGAGCAGTTCTTC. As protein: CSGQVGASSYNEQFF.

The chain joins TRBV19 to TRBJ2-2; TRBD2 is a possible D gene (5 bases). V was cut by 3 bases and J by 3 bases, with 14 bases left in between. Germline V gene data show CDR1 as LNHDA and CDR2 as SQIVND (reference sequence). The CDR3 has 16 residues. The CDR3 bases are TGTGCCAGTAGTATTACCGGGATAGAGGACACCGGGGAGCTGTTTTTT. Translation: CASSITGIEDTGELFF.